The source of this T cell receptor beta chain is a study of cytomegalovirus exposure and HLA in healthy donors. The PCR contained 60 Vbeta and 13 Jbeta primers. The table came from immunoSEQ multiplex PCR; TCRdb's copy has only in-frame clones and leaves some out. The table shows over 100,000 clones, with about 70% occurring only once. CDR1 and CDR2 from the germline V gene are SGHRS and YFSETQ. This CDR3 has 14 residues. The V gene end was trimmed by 3 bases and the J gene end by 0 bases; junction bases not matched to a gene: 2. This chain joins TRBV5-1 and TRBJ1-1; 7 nucleotides agree with TRBD1. The sequence was collected from a woman younger than 45 in good health and CMV-seronegative. The sequenced sample consisted of PBMCs. Here the CDR3 reads CASSSGQVNTEAFF. The CDR3 DNA sequence: TGCGCCAGCAGCTCCGGACAGGTGAACACTGAAGCTTTCTTT.